This T cell receptor beta chain was profiled in a study of primary melanoma T cells and metastatic recurrence. Looking at the study overall: These T2 to T4 primary melanomas had thickness greater than 1 mm. Study results and caveats: The tumor T-cell fraction reportedly predicted progression-free survival independently of thickness, ulceration, mitotic rate and age.

Trimming shortened V by 4 bases and J by 5 bases, and 23 bases separated the two germline ends. The CDR3 has 18 amino acids. Profiling relied on immunoSEQ multiplex PCR, and the TCRdb table lists in-frame clones only, not all of them. This table has 140 or so clones, 84% appearing once. As regards this clone: What it binds is unknown.

Primary melanoma in these patients was surgically resected but could recur metastatically. Material: melanoma tumor tissue. The source of this sequence is a human donor with melanoma. The chain joins TRBV7-1 to TRBJ2-2; weak D call: TRBD2 (5 bases). TRBV7-1 qualifies as an ORF whose function is uncertain. CDR3 sequence: CASSLVGMSARRTGELFF. The CDR3 bases are TGTGCCAGCAGCTTGGTGGGCATGAGCGCCCGGAGGACCGGGGAGCTGTTTTTT.